This TCR beta chain was captured by sequencing in a study of long-term antiretroviral therapy in people with HIV. Survey-level resolution applied to immunoSEQ assay v3.0. TCRdb keeps only in-frame clones here, not all; method: immunoSEQ multiplex PCR. Among 30,000 to 40,000 clones listed, 80% to 90% were seen once. This clone was counted a few times. Its matching antigen is unknown. General observations from the study: ART was followed by higher diversity that remained below transplant donor controls. Documentation of ART adherence, viral resistance or therapy changes was absent. Pre-ART clonal expansion yielded clones that dominated the repertoire at all time points.

Germline V CDR1 and CDR2: LGHNA, YNFKEQ. The V gene end was trimmed by 3 bases and the J gene end by 3 bases; junction bases not matched to a gene: 3. The CDR3 is 14 amino acids. Every one of the donors gave at least one pre-ART PBMC sample and at least two post-ART PBMC samples. Sequencing was performed on unsorted PBMCs, taken 0.3 years after starting antiretroviral therapy. The rearrangement links TRBV4-2 to TRBJ2-7, with 9 bases fitting TRBD2. This clonotype was sampled from a man in his late teens or twenties with HIV. In DNA form, the CDR3 reads TGTGCCAGCAGCCAGGGGACTAGCTACTACGAGCAGTACTTC. Protein sequence: CASSQGTSYYEQYF.